Sequencing of this TCR beta chain was carried out in a study of cytomegalovirus exposure and HLA in healthy donors. This CDR3 has 16 amino acids. V was shortened by 6 bases and J by 2 bases, with 18 bases between the two germline ends. Per the germline V gene, CDR1 is MNHEY and CDR2 is SMNVEV (reference sequence). The PCR used 60 Vbeta and 13 Jbeta primers. The data were produced by immunoSEQ multiplex PCR, yet TCRdb's version contains in-frame clones alone and is incomplete. The data show around 150,000 clones, approximately 80% seen once. Study-level points and caveats: The records held CMV serostatus as the only immune exposure information.

As regards this clone: The antigen remains unidentified.

Sequenced: PBMCs. This TCR was sampled from a woman in her 40s in good health and CMV-seronegative. The rearrangement uses TRBV27 and TRBJ2-3, with D uncertain. CDR3 sequence reads: CASSRLTPKNTDTQYF. The DNA of the CDR3 is TGTGCCAGCAGCCGTTTGACTCCTAAGAACACAGATACGCAGTATTTT.